Reported below is one T cell receptor beta chain. The record originates from a study of blood T cell repertoires in COVID-19. The assay was immunoSEQ multiplex PCR, and TCRdb's table has in-frame clones only and misses some. The table lists 70,000 to 90,000 clones, 80% to 95% of them singletons. This CDR3 is built from 14 residues. Between the trimmed V and J ends, which lost 6 bases and 0 bases, there was a span of 8 bases. Per germline, CDR1 KGHSH and CDR2 LQKENI. The sequence derives from a human donor in a cohort sampled during active COVID-19. The rearrangement uses TRBV18 and TRBJ2-2; D is perhaps TRBD1 (6 bases). Input material: peripheral blood. CDR3 amino acids: CASSGQTNTGELFF. Here the CDR3 DNA reads TGTGCCAGCTCCGGACAGACGAACACCGGGGAGCTGTTTTTT.